This T cell receptor beta chain emerged from a study of blood T cell repertoires in COVID-19. Study-level information: T cells, B-cell-depleted T cells, or PBMCs provided the cDNA or gDNA that served as material.

Patients from Seattle were sampled longitudinally, starting during active infection. The protocol was immunoSEQ multiplex PCR, while the TCRdb copy is restricted to in-frame clones and leaves out a portion. The sample consists of just over 300,000 clones, under 90% of them appearing once. Trimming removed 8 bases at V and 2 bases at J, with 10 bases between. Germline lookup yields CDR1 MDHEN and CDR2 SYDVKM. There are 13 residues in the CDR3. The genes are TRBV28 and TRBJ1-5; D is ambiguous. This sequence was found in a woman in her thirties with COVID-19, enrolled during active disease. Sequenced: peripheral blood. CDR3 loop: CASAPGGNQPQHF. For the CDR3, the DNA is TGTGCCAGCGCCCCGGGTGGCAATCAGCCCCAGCATTTT.